The 16 T cell receptor beta chains reported below all come from one sample, sequenced in a study of blood T cell repertoires in COVID-19 (dated by TCRdb to 2020 to 2021). Libraries were built with the immunoSEQ multiplex PCR assay. Drawn from immuneACCESS, this table holds only the in-frame rearrangements with V and J called that TCRdb kept. Clones are partly lost; checked studies trace under half to an unresolved V gene and leave the rest unexplained. A total of about 140,000 clones appear in this sample, over 70% of them only once. Under 4.5% of the sample is held by the ten biggest clonotypes. Material for sequencing was PBMCs or T cells enriched from blood (not recorded which). The receptors here all came from a middle-aged man in a cohort exposed to, infected with or recovered from COVID-19 (not recorded which).

The chain combines TRBV27 with TRBJ2-7; 10 nucleotides match TRBD1. V trimming: 1 base; J trimming: 4 bases; junction bases outside the gene matches: 7. This CDR3 has 16 residues. Germline lookup yields CDR1 MNHEY and CDR2 SMNVEV (reference sequence). The CDR3 region is CASSLYPGTGVYEQYF. DNA for the CDR3: TGTGCCAGCAGTTTATACCCAGGGACAGGGGTTTACGAGCAGTACTTC.

This chain uses TRBV28 with TRBJ2-2, with D perhaps matching TRBD1 (5 bases). V gave up 8 bases and J gave up 1 base, with 11 bases separating them. CDR3 length: 14 residues. CDR1 MDHEN and CDR2 SYDVKM come from the germline V gene. The CDR3 bases are TGTGCCAGCCTCTCGACAGTGAACACCGGGGAGCTGTTTTTT. This gives the protein CASLSTVNTGELFF.

The genes are TRBV5-8 and TRBJ2-3; possible D gene TRBD1, 6 bases. V was clipped by 4 bases and J by 4 bases, with 13 bases between them. The CDR3 sequence is 14 residues long. The V gene's germline CDR1 is SGHTS and CDR2 YDEGEE. CDR3 residues: CASSQSEGADTQYF. CDR3 coding DNA: TGTGCCAGCAGCCAATCCGAGGGGGCAGATACGCAGTATTTT.

Only one count was recorded for this clone. The rearrangement joins TRBV5-1 to TRBJ1-5; D is perhaps TRBD1 (5 bases). Germline CDR1 and CDR2: SGHRS and YFSETQ. The V end lost 0 bases, the J end lost 5 bases, and 15 bases lay between the germline ends. The CDR3 totals 16 residues. The CDR3 sequence is CASSLGGAGWDQPQHF. The CDR3 DNA is TGCGCCAGCAGCTTGGGCGGGGCAGGCTGGGATCAGCCCCAGCATTTT.

This clone was detected once. The rearrangement joins TRBV18 to TRBJ1-1; 7 nucleotides line up with TRBD1. The CDR3 loop spans 17 amino acids. Germline V gene lookup returns CDR1 KGHSH and CDR2 LQKENI. J gave up 4 bases and V 2 bases, and 13 bases lay outside the gene matches. The CDR3 sequence is CASSPRKGAEFGTEAFF. Here the CDR3 DNA reads TGTGCCAGCTCACCAAGGAAGGGGGCGGAATTCGGCACTGAAGCTTTCTTT.

The genes are TRBV19 and TRBJ2-6; D unclear. The CDR3 extends over 19 amino acids. Trimming removed 7 bases at V and 0 bases at J, with 22 bases between. The germline CDR1 and CDR2 sequences are LNHDA and SQIVND (reference sequence). DNA of the CDR3: TGTGCCAGTAAAAGAGCCCCCTATTCTGATAACTCTGGGGCCAACGTCCTGACTTTC. It yields the protein CASKRAPYSDNSGANVLTF.

The rearrangement joins TRBV7-9 to TRBJ2-1, with 10 bases identical to TRBD2. The CDR3 length is 14 residues. V lost 7 bases to trimming and J lost 6 bases; unmatched junction nucleotides: 6. From germline, CDR1 is SEHNR and CDR2 FQNEAQ (reference sequence). The CDR3 loop reads CASNSGLAPNEQFF. CDR3 bases: TGTGCCAGCAACTCGGGACTAGCGCCCAATGAGCAGTTCTTC.

This clone was found a few times. V and J are TRBV21-1 and TRBJ2-7; the D call TRBD1 from the table was never checked on the DNA. TRBV21-1 is labeled a pseudogene. This CDR3 has 15 residues. Here the CDR3 reads CASSTIQGTSYEQYF. For the CDR3, the DNA is TGTGCCAGCAGTACTATACAGGGGACCTCCTACGAGCAGTACTTC.

This rearrangement joins TRBV11-2 to TRBJ2-2; 7 bases align to TRBD1. The germline V gene encodes CDR1 SGHAT and CDR2 FQNNGV. V trimming: 5 bases; J trimming: 3 bases; junction bases outside the gene matches: 6. The CDR3 spans 15 residues. The CDR3, as DNA: TGTGCCAGCAGCCGTACAGGGGTTGACACCGGGGAGCTGTTTTTT. Its translation is CASSRTGVDTGELFF.

The chain links TRBV7-2 to TRBJ1-1; 8 nucleotides align to TRBD1. Germline-derived CDR1 and CDR2 are SGHTA and FQGNSA. This CDR3 is 14 amino acids long. The ends lost 6 bases at V and 5 bases at J; junction bases unmatched: 8. This chain's CDR3 is CASSYDRGGTEAFF. CDR3 nucleotides: TGTGCCAGCAGTTACGACAGGGGAGGGACTGAAGCTTTCTTT.

The rearrangement joins TRBV11-3 to TRBJ2-3; D ambiguous. Deletions cut 2 bases from V and 9 bases from J, with 12 bases between. Germline values: CDR1 SGHNT, CDR2 YENEEA. The CDR3 is 13 amino acids. In nucleotides, the CDR3 is TGTGCCAGCAGCTTATCTTCCAGCGTAACGCAGTATTTT. Protein sequence: CASSLSSSVTQYF.

This chain connects TRBV5-4 to TRBJ1-1; 7 nucleotides line up with TRBD1. The CDR3 has 16 amino acids. CDR1 and CDR2 (germline): SGHNT, YYREEE (reference sequence). J gave up 0 bases and V 4 bases, and 9 bases lay outside the gene matches. The DNA for the CDR3 is TGTGCCAGCAGCCTCCAGGGGGGCCTAATGAACACTGAAGCTTTCTTT. It encodes CASSLQGGLMNTEAFF.

The table lists this clone with many counts. The genes are TRBV29-1 and TRBJ1-3; no clear D gene. The V gene lost 5 bases and the J gene lost 1 base, with 6 bases spanning the gap. The germline gives CDR1 SQVTM, CDR2 ANQGSEA. CDR3 length: 12 amino acids. The CDR3 DNA is TGCAGCGTTTTGCTATCTGGAAACACCATATATTTT. Its translation is CSVLLSGNTIYF.

This clone was detected only once. The gene calls are TRBV5-5 and TRBJ1-5, with unresolved D. CDR1 and CDR2 (germline): SGHKS, YYEKEE (reference sequence). The CDR3 is made up of 15 amino acids. The germline V and J ends were trimmed by 2 bases and 0 bases, with 9 bases remaining between them. DNA for the CDR3: TGTGCCAGCAGCTTTGGGCCCGTTAGCAATCAGCCCCAGCATTTT. Translated: CASSFGPVSNQPQHF.

V and J are TRBV19 and TRBJ2-1, with TRBD2 identical over 10 bases. Germline V gene data show CDR1 as LNHDA and CDR2 as SQIVND (reference sequence). The CDR3 totals 16 residues. J lost 6 bases, V lost 7 bases, and 12 bases had no gene match. CDR3 protein: CASTQGEREGRNEQFF. Here the CDR3 DNA reads TGTGCCAGTACCCAGGGGGAGCGGGAGGGCCGCAATGAGCAGTTCTTC.

V usage is TRBV27 and J usage is TRBJ2-3, with D tentatively TRBD1 (5 bases). Germline lookup yields CDR1 MNHEY and CDR2 SMNVEV (reference sequence). The length of the CDR3 is 15 residues. Trimming left V 5 bases short and J 2 bases short, with 14 bases between. The CDR3 coding sequence is TGTGCCAGCAGTCCTGGAAGGGGTCCCACAGATACGCAGTATTTT. The encoded protein is CASSPGRGPTDTQYF.